This passage covers 27 T cell receptor beta chains from one sample sequenced in a study of blood T cell repertoires in COVID-19. Sequenced by immunoSEQ multiplex PCR; TCRdb stores in-frame clones only, minus some. The sample yields approximately 160,000 clones, around 87% seen once. Sequencing input: peripheral blood. Receptors originate from a man aged 60-69 years with COVID-19, enrolled during active disease.

This rearrangement joins TRBV6-1 to TRBJ1-3; TRBD1 agrees at 7 bases. The germline gives CDR1 MNHNS, CDR2 SASEGT. V trimming: 6 bases; J trimming: 2 bases; junction bases outside the gene matches: 10. The CDR3 is made up of 16 amino acids. The CDR3 reads CASRESGGRTGNTIYF. The CDR3 region has the DNA TGTGCCAGCAGGGAATCAGGGGGGAGAACTGGAAACACCATATATTTT.

This clone has only one observation. The chain links TRBV9 to TRBJ1-2, with TRBD1 identical over 8 bases. Germline loops: CDR1 SGDLS, CDR2 YYNGEE. The CDR3 has 15 residues. The V segment lost 0 bases and the J segment 6 bases; nucleotides outside the gene matches: 7. The CDR3 sequence is CASSVGQGNFDGYTF. CDR3 bases: TGTGCCAGCAGCGTAGGACAGGGGAATTTTGATGGCTACACCTTC.

In the case of this clone: A junction end diverges from the germline sequence, so it may reflect a read error. DNA for the CDR3: TGTGCCAGTACACCACAGGGGAGCAGTCAGCCCCAGCATTTT. It yields the protein CASTPQGSSQPQHF. The chain combines TRBV19 with TRBJ1-5; 7 positions agree with TRBD1. There are 14 residues in the CDR3. Germline assignment: CDR1 LNHDA and CDR2 SQIVND (reference sequence). Supplemented by reference TRBV19 and TRBJ1-5, the full variable domain reads DGGITQSPKYLFRKEGQNVTLSCEQNLNHDAMYWYRQDPGQGLRLIYYSQIVNDFQKGDIAEGYSVSREKKESFPLTVTSAQKNPTAFYLCASTPQGSSQPQHFGDGTRLSIL.

The chain combines TRBV6-1 with TRBJ1-6; D unclear. In germline, CDR1 is MNHNS, CDR2 SASEGT. The CDR3 loop spans 17 amino acids. V was shortened by 2 bases and J by 0 bases, with 11 bases between the two germline ends. In DNA, the CDR3 is TGTGCCAGCAGTGAATCGCAGATAACCTCCTATAATTCACCCCTCCACTTT. Amino acids: CASSESQITSYNSPLHF.

The rearrangement joins TRBV28 to TRBJ1-1; no firm D call. Germline-derived CDR1 and CDR2 are MDHEN and SYDVKM. The CDR3 length is 14 residues. Trimming took 5 bases from V and 11 from J, leaving 21 bases between them. The CDR3 DNA is TGTGCCAGCAGTGCCCCCAAGAGGGCCGAAAGGGCTTTCTTT. It encodes CASSAPKRAERAFF.

In DNA form, the CDR3 reads TGTGCCAGCAGCTTACGGGAAAAACTGTTTTTT. Encoded protein: CASSLREKLFF. This chain links TRBV7-2 with TRBJ1-4; D not certain. V was pared by 2 bases and J by 8 bases, with 3 bases between. CDR3 length: 11 amino acids. From germline, CDR1 is SGHTA and CDR2 FQGNSA. The full variable domain, its missing parts supplied by reference TRBV7-2 and TRBJ1-4, is GAGVSQSPSNKVTEKGKDVELRCDPISGHTALYWYRQSLGQGLEFLIYFQGNSAPDKSGLPSDRFSAERTGGSVSTLTIQRTQQEDSAVYLCASSLREKLFFGSGTQLSVL.

CDR3 DNA: TGTGCCACCAGCAGATCGCGTCCGGGACAGGGCACCGGGGAGCTGTTTTTT. It encodes CATSRSRPGQGTGELFF. The chain employs TRBV15 and TRBJ2-2; 9 bases are a match to TRBD1. CDR3 length: 17 residues. J was trimmed by 4 bases and V by 2 bases; bases with no gene match: 8. CDR1 and CDR2 from the germline V gene are LNHNV and YYDKDF (reference sequence).

This chain joins TRBV28 and TRBJ1-1; D gene uncertain. V lost 6 bases and J 1 base, leaving 12 bases between the germline ends. This CDR3 is built from 14 residues. Germline assignment: CDR1 MDHEN and CDR2 SYDVKM. CDR3 region: CASSSSPGNTEAFF. As DNA, the CDR3 is TGTGCCAGCAGCTCCTCCCCAGGGAACACTGAAGCTTTCTTT.

This chain connects TRBV2 to TRBJ1-5; D call uncertain. Germline loops: CDR1 SNHLY, CDR2 FYNNEI. Trimming stripped 7 bases from V and 2 bases from J, with 15 bases between. This CDR3 is 15 amino acids long. CDR3 bases: TGTGCCAGCAACAGTTTCGGGAGAGGCAATCAGCCCCAGCATTTT. It yields the protein CASNSFGRGNQPQHF.

On this clone itself: This sample also contains other DNA sequences that code for the same CDR3. The chain uses TRBV6-6 and TRBJ2-3, with D hard to call. The germline V gene encodes CDR1 MNHNY and CDR2 SVGAGI (reference sequence). The CDR3 length is 12 residues. The V end lost 5 bases, the J end lost 3 bases, and 6 bases lay between the germline ends. The CDR3 loop is CASSTTTDTQYF. The CDR3 DNA sequence: TGTGCCAGCAGTACAACAACAGATACGCAGTATTTT.

The chain has TRBV7-6 and TRBJ1-1; tentatively, D is TRBD1 (6 bases). CDR3 length equals 14 residues. V dropped 5 bases and J dropped 1 base, with 11 bases sitting between them. Germline assignment: CDR1 SGHVS and CDR2 FNYEAQ. The CDR3 DNA reads as TGTGCCAGCAGCCCGGGACACTCGAACACTGAAGCTTTCTTT. The encoded protein is CASSPGHSNTEAFF.

This clone was detected a few times. The rearrangement links TRBV24-1 to TRBJ2-7, with a weak D call TRBD1 (5 bases). CDR1 and CDR2 (germline): KGHDR, SFDVKD. Trimming shortened V by 3 bases and J by 12 bases, and 14 bases separated the two germline ends. The CDR3 has 12 amino acids. CDR3 nucleotide sequence: TGTGCCACCAGTGATCCTTCGACAGTGGTGTACTTC. Translated, it gives CATSDPSTVVYF.

J is TRBJ1-2 and V is TRBV19, with 7 bases lining up with TRBD1. CDR1 is LNHDA and CDR2 is SQIVND in the germline V gene (reference sequence). The CDR3 covers 14 residues. Trimming removed 6 bases from V and 7 bases from J; junction bases left unmatched: 11. CDR3 region: CASSQQGKGVGYTF. As DNA, the CDR3 is TGTGCCAGTAGCCAACAGGGGAAAGGAGTTGGCTACACCTTC. The variable domain in full, with the rest retrieved from reference TRBV19 and TRBJ1-2, is DGGITQSPKYLFRKEGQNVTLSCEQNLNHDAMYWYRQDPGQGLRLIYYSQIVNDFQKGDIAEGYSVSREKKESFPLTVTSAQKNPTAFYLCASSQQGKGVGYTFGSGTRLTVV.

The rearrangement joins TRBV29-1 to TRBJ1-1, with a tentative D call TRBD1 (6 bases). The CDR3 covers 14 residues. Germline V gene data show CDR1 as SQVTM and CDR2 as ANQGSEA. Trimming took off 7 bases at V and 3 bases at J, with 18 bases between the two ends. CDR3: CSGSQGLVDTEAFF. Here the CDR3 DNA reads TGCAGCGGCTCACAGGGTTTAGTTGACACTGAAGCTTTCTTT. Looking up the rest from reference TRBV29-1 and TRBJ1-1 gives the full variable domain: SAVISQKPSRDICQRGTSLTIQCQVDSQVTMMFWYRQQPGQSLTLIATANQGSEATYESGFVIDKFPISRPNLTFSTLTVSNMSPEDSSIYLCSGSQGLVDTEAFFGQGTRLTVV.

The chain recombines TRBV2 with TRBJ1-2, with TRBD1 as a possible D gene (5 bases). The CDR3 contains 14 residues. Per the germline V gene, CDR1 is SNHLY and CDR2 is FYNNEI. V lost 0 bases and J lost 7, with 12 bases in between. The CDR3 DNA is TGTGCCAGCAGTGAAGCGGGGGGATCTGGTGGCTACACCTTC. Its protein is CASSEAGGSGGYTF.

The V gene is TRBV18, the J gene TRBJ1-1; 9 bases map to TRBD1. Germline CDR1 KGHSH, CDR2 LQKENI. The CDR3 extends over 13 amino acids. V lost 0 bases to trimming and J lost 10 bases; unmatched junction nucleotides: 3. The CDR3, as DNA: TGTGCCAGCTCACCACCGGGACAGGGACTAGCTTTCTTT. It is translated as CASSPPGQGLAFF.

The chain uses TRBV9 and TRBJ2-2, with 7 nucleotides matching TRBD1. This CDR3 comprises 16 residues. The trim removed 4 bases at V and 0 bases at J, leaving 6 bases unmatched. Germline lookup yields CDR1 SGDLS and CDR2 YYNGEE. CDR3 in DNA: TGTGCCAGCAGCTCCCGACAGGGAGCGAACACCGGGGAGCTGTTTTTT. Amino acids: CASSSRQGANTGELFF.

The chain carries TRBV7-9 and TRBJ2-7; 7 positions agree with TRBD1. The germline V gene encodes CDR1 SEHNR and CDR2 FQNEAQ (reference sequence). CDR3 size: 15 residues. Trimming removed 0 bases from V and 4 bases from J; junction bases left unmatched: 6. CDR3 sequence (DNA): TGTGCCAGCAGCTTAGCTGTGACAGGGTCTTACGAGCAGTACTTC. The encoded protein is CASSLAVTGSYEQYF.

The chain joins TRBV7-2 to TRBJ2-7, with a tentative D call TRBD1 (6 bases). The CDR3 has 15 amino acids. CDR1 and CDR2 from the germline V gene are SGHTA and FQGNSA. The V end lost 2 bases, the J end lost 2 bases, and 13 bases lay between the germline ends. The CDR3 DNA reads as TGTGCCAGCAGCTTAATGAGGACAGACACCTACGAGCAGTACTTC. Translating gives CASSLMRTDTYEQYF.

The genes are TRBV6-2 or TRBV6-3 and TRBJ1-1; D remains ambiguous. The V gene's germline CDR1 is MNHEY and CDR2 SVGEGT. The CDR3 covers 13 residues. Trimming stripped 4 bases from V and 0 bases from J, with 6 bases between. CDR3 sequence reads: CASSSQMNTEAFF. CDR3 nucleotide sequence: TGTGCCAGCAGTTCACAGATGAACACTGAAGCTTTCTTT.

J is TRBJ2-2 and V is TRBV5-1, with a weak D call TRBD1 (6 bases). The CDR3 extends over 14 amino acids. Germline V lookup: CDR1 SGHRS, CDR2 YFSETQ. V lost 0 bases, J lost 7 bases, and 10 bases lay in between. This chain's CDR3 is CASSLGQGGGELFF. The DNA of the CDR3 is TGCGCCAGCAGCTTGGGACAAGGGGGCGGGGAGCTGTTTTTT.

This chain links TRBV6-6 with TRBJ1-6, with D unresolved. Germline CDR1 and CDR2: MNHNY and SVGAGI (reference sequence). Between the trimmed V and J ends, which lost 4 bases and 9 bases, there was a span of 16 bases. CDR3 length equals 15 residues. As DNA, the CDR3 is TGTGCCAGCAGTTCCAACCTCGGGGAATCTTCACCCCTCCACTTT. This gives the protein CASSSNLGESSPLHF.

The rearrangement uses TRBV29-1 and TRBJ1-2, with D possibly being TRBD1 (5 bases). Germline CDR1 SQVTM, CDR2 ANQGSEA. Trimming removed 5 bases at V and 1 base at J, with 11 bases between. The CDR3 is made up of 13 amino acids. For the CDR3, the DNA is TGCAGCGTTCCTAAGGGGTTTAACTATGGCTACACCTTC. Translating gives CSVPKGFNYGYTF.

This clone occurred a few times. V is TRBV10-3 and J is TRBJ2-1; weak D call: TRBD2 (7 bases). V was trimmed by 6 bases and J by 6 bases, leaving 15 bases between them. The germline gives CDR1 ENHRY, CDR2 SYGVKD. The length of the CDR3 is 14 residues. The CDR3 loop is CAIRGGQGGNEQFF. For the CDR3, the DNA is TGTGCCATCAGGGGGGGGCAGGGAGGCAATGAGCAGTTCTTC.

The rearrangement uses TRBV15 and TRBJ2-7, with 11 positions matching TRBD2. Trimming removed 2 bases from V and 0 bases from J; junction bases left unmatched: 9. The CDR3 runs to 18 residues. Germline V CDR1 and CDR2: LNHNV, YYDKDF (reference sequence). CDR3 DNA: TGTGCCACCAGCAGAACTTCCGGGACTAGCGGTCACTCCTACGAGCAGTACTTC. Protein sequence: CATSRTSGTSGHSYEQYF.

This clone was observed a handful of times. This chain links TRBV12-3 or TRBV12-4 with TRBJ2-7, with D possibly being TRBD1 (6 bases). This CDR3 region has 13 residues. The V gene lost 2 bases and the J gene lost 6 bases, with 11 bases spanning the gap. The CDR3 nucleotides are TGTGCCAGCAGTTTACTACAGGGTGGCGAGCAGTACTTC. Its translation is CASSLLQGGEQYF.

The chain uses TRBV6-2 or TRBV6-3 and TRBJ2-1; the D gene is possibly TRBD2 (5 bases). This CDR3 comprises 13 residues. V gave up 2 bases and J gave up 4 bases, with 6 bases separating them. Germline V gene lookup returns CDR1 MNHEY and CDR2 SVGEGT. CDR3 nucleotides: TGTGCCAGCAGTTACCAGCGGTACAATGAGCAGTTCTTC. Its protein is CASSYQRYNEQFF.